One and the same sample provided the 16 T cell receptor beta chains below, sequenced in a study of T cell responses to AZD1222 COVID-19 vaccine. The table came from immunoSEQ multiplex PCR; TCRdb's copy has only in-frame clones and leaves some out. Of about 150,000 clones in the sample, 75% to 90% are singletons; the top ten hold around 8%. The sample here was peripheral blood, taken on day 0 of AZD1222 vaccination. Receptors were obtained from an adult in good health.

This chain links TRBV21-1 with TRBJ1-1. TRBV21-1 is termed a pseudogene. The CDR3 contains 13 residues. In DNA, the CDR3 is TGTGCCAGCAGCTCAGGGGGGGAAACTGAAGCTTTCTTT. Translated, it gives CASSSGGETEAFF.

The chain couples TRBV19 to TRBJ2-7; 7 positions agree with TRBD2. Unmatched junction bases numbered 1, after V lost 0 bases and J lost 2 bases. The CDR3 is made up of 14 amino acids. CDR1 is LNHDA and CDR2 is SQIVND in the germline V gene (reference sequence). CDR3 residues: CASSIEGGAYEQYF. CDR3 sequence (DNA): TGTGCCAGTAGTATAGAGGGAGGGGCCTACGAGCAGTACTTC.

J is TRBJ2-2 and V is TRBV19; D gene ambiguous. This CDR3 comprises 14 residues. The germline V gene encodes CDR1 LNHDA and CDR2 SQIVND (reference sequence). Trimming took off 7 bases at V and 0 bases at J, with 9 bases between the two ends. CDR3 bases: TGTGCCAGTAAAGTACAGACGAACACCGGGGAGCTGTTTTTT. Translation: CASKVQTNTGELFF.

The CDR3 sequence: CASSAGTIGEQYF. Written as DNA, the CDR3 is TGTGCCAGTTCAGCGGGGACAATTGGCGAGCAGTACTTC. V usage is TRBV19 and J usage is TRBJ2-7, with D perhaps matching TRBD2 (7 bases). The CDR3 contains 13 residues. Germline CDR1 is LNHDA and CDR2 is SQIVND (reference sequence). V was shortened by 8 bases and J by 6 bases, with 17 bases between the two germline ends.

The count of this clone is one. The chain recombines TRBV14 with TRBJ2-7; D may be TRBD2 (5 bases). The germline gives CDR1 SGHDN, CDR2 FVKESK. This CDR3 is 15 amino acids long. Trimming pared 4 bases from V and 2 bases from J, leaving 15 bases between. The CDR3 nucleotides read TGTGCCAGCAGCCCAAAATCCGGGATGACCTACGAGCAGTACTTC. It is translated as CASSPKSGMTYEQYF.

The rearrangement joins TRBV29-1 to TRBJ2-4, with D possibly called TRBD1 or TRBD2 (7 bases each). There are 13 residues in the CDR3. With 6 bases removed from V and 8 bases from J, the gap between germline ends came to 17 bases. Germline V gene sequence: CDR1 SQVTM, CDR2 ANQGSEA. CDR3 loop: CSVEPGGEHIQYF. CDR3 nucleotide sequence: TGCAGCGTCGAACCAGGGGGGGAACACATTCAGTACTTC.

The chain combines TRBV6-6 with TRBJ2-3, with 10 bases identical to TRBD1. The CDR3 sequence is 16 residues long. The germline V gene has CDR1 MNHNY and CDR2 SVGAGI (reference sequence). The trim removed 6 bases at V and 5 bases at J, leaving 11 bases unmatched. Written as DNA, the CDR3 is TGTGCCAGCAGAGCCTCCGGGACAGGGGCACAAGATACGCAGTATTTT. Protein sequence: CASRASGTGAQDTQYF.

The chain carries TRBV18 and TRBJ2-1; D call uncertain. Germline V gene sequence: CDR1 KGHSH, CDR2 LQKENI. V was shortened by 4 bases and J by 4 bases, with 5 bases between the two germline ends. There are 12 residues in the CDR3. The DNA for the CDR3 is TGTGCCAGCTCACGAGGATACAATGAGCAGTTCTTC. Translated, it gives CASSRGYNEQFF. Full variable domain (outside the CDR3, taken from reference TRBV18 and TRBJ2-1): NAGVMQNPRHLVRRRGQEARLRCSPMKGHSHVYWYRQLPEEGLKFMVYLQKENIIDESGMPKERFSAEFPKEGPSILRIQQVVRGDSAAYFCASSRGYNEQFFGPGTRLTVL.

The chain recombines TRBV15 with TRBJ1-5, with D possibly TRBD1 on 5 matching bases. The length of the CDR3 is 15 residues. V was trimmed by 2 bases and J by 7 bases, leaving 15 bases between them. Germline V CDR1 and CDR2: LNHNV, YYDKDF (reference sequence). CDR3 bases: TGTGCCACCAGCAGAAGTTTGGGGGAGGACCAGCCCCAGCATTTT. Translating it yields CATSRSLGEDQPQHF.

The chain links TRBV2 to TRBJ1-1, with D unclear. From germline, CDR1 is SNHLY and CDR2 FYNNEI. V was cut by 5 bases and J by 4 bases, with 5 bases left in between. The CDR3 is 11 residues long. The DNA for the CDR3 is TGTGCCAGCAGTCTCATCACTGAAGCTTTCTTT. Translating gives CASSLITEAFF.

CDR3 nucleotides: TGCGCCAGCAGCTCGGGACTAGCGGGAGATGAGCAGTACTTC. This gives the protein CASSSGLAGDEQYF. The chain recombines TRBV5-1 with TRBJ2-7; 14 bases match TRBD2. Germline lookup yields CDR1 SGHRS and CDR2 YFSETQ. With V trimmed by 3 bases and J by 7 bases, 3 bases remained unmatched. The length of the CDR3 is 14 residues.

The CDR3 spells CASSPRGGPLHEQYF. For the CDR3, the DNA is TGTGCCAGCAGCCCCCGGGGGGGCCCTCTCCACGAGCAGTACTTC. The chain combines TRBV14 with TRBJ2-7; TRBD2 agrees at 8 bases. The CDR3 contains 15 residues. Germline values: CDR1 SGHDN, CDR2 FVKESK. V shed 4 bases, J shed 5 bases, and the junction held 10 bases outside the gene matches.

This sequence joins TRBV27 and TRBJ1-5, with a possible D match to TRBD1 (5 bases). The germline CDR1 and CDR2 sequences are MNHEY and SMNVEV (reference sequence). The V end lost 6 bases, the J end lost 2 bases, and 14 bases lay between the germline ends. There are 15 residues in the CDR3. In DNA form, the CDR3 reads TGTGCCAGCAGGCGAGGGGAGGGCGGCAATCAGCCCCAGCATTTT. It translates to CASRRGEGGNQPQHF.

The rearrangement joins TRBV7-2 to TRBJ1-1; the D is unclear. The CDR3 consists of 13 residues. CDR1 is SGHTA and CDR2 is FQGNSA in the germline V gene. V shed 2 bases and J shed 6 bases, with 10 bases lying between them. This CDR3 reads CASSLPRRAEAFF. The CDR3 DNA follows: TGTGCCAGCAGCTTACCCCGGAGGGCTGAAGCTTTCTTT.

This clone was seen only once. This rearrangement joins TRBV7-9 to TRBJ1-6, with a weak D call TRBD1 (5 bases). The CDR3 is 14 amino acids. The V gene's germline CDR1 is SEHNR and CDR2 FQNEAQ (reference sequence). V was clipped by 2 bases and J by 7 bases, with 9 bases between them. As DNA, the CDR3 is TGTGCCAGCAGCTTACCAGGGTGGAATTCACCCCTCCACTTT. Translated: CASSLPGWNSPLHF.

The chain carries TRBV7-9 and TRBJ1-1, with D possibly TRBD1 on 6 matching bases. The CDR3 has 14 residues. Germline V CDR1 and CDR2: SEHNR, FQNEAQ (reference sequence). V dropped 5 bases and J dropped 5 bases, with 15 bases sitting between them. In DNA form, the CDR3 reads TGTGCCAGCAGCCGACAGGCGGGGGAGACTGAAGCTTTCTTT. This sequence encodes CASSRQAGETEAFF.